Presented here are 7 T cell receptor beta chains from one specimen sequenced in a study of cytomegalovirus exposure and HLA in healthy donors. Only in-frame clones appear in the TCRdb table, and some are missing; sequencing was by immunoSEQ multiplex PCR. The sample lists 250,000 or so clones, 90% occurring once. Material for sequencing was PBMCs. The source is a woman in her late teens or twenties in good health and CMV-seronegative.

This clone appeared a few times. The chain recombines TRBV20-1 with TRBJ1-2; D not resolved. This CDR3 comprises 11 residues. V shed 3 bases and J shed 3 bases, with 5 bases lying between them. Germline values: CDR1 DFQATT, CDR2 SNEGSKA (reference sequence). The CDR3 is CSASHYYGYTF. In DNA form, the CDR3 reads TGCAGTGCTAGCCACTACTATGGCTACACCTTC.

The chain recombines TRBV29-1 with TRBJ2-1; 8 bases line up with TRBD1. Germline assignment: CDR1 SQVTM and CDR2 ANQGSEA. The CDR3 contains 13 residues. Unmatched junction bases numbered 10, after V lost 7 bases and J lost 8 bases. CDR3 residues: CSAGTGVLYEQFF. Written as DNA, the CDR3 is TGCAGCGCCGGGACAGGAGTTCTATATGAGCAGTTCTTC.

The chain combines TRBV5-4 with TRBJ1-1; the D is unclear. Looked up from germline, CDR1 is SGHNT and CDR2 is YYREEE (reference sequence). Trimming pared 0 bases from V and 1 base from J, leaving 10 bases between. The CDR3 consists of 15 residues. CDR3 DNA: TGTGCCAGCAGCTTGGTAACATATCAGAACACTGAAGCTTTCTTT. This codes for CASSLVTYQNTEAFF.

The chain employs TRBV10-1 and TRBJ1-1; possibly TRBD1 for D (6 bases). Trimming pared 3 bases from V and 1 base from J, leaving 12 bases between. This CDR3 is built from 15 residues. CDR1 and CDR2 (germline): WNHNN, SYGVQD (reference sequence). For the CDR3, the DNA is TGCGCCAGCAGTGACAGGGGCGGCGGGAACACTGAAGCTTTCTTT. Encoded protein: CASSDRGGGNTEAFF.

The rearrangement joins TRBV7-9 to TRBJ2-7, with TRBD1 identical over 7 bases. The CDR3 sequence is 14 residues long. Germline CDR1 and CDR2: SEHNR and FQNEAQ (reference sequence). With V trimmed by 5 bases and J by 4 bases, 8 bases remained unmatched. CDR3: CASSQVQGEYEQYF. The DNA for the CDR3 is TGTGCCAGCAGCCAGGTCCAGGGGGAGTACGAGCAGTACTTC.

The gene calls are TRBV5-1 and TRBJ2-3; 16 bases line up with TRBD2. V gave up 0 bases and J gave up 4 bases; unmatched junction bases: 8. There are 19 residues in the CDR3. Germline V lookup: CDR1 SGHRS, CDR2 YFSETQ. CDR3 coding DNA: TGCGCCAGCAGCTTGGCATTAGGGACTAGCGGGGGGGCTTCAGATACGCAGTATTTT. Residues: CASSLALGTSGGASDTQYF.

This chain's CDR3 is CSVSGGNTGELFF. The CDR3 bases are TGCAGCGTTTCAGGGGGAAACACCGGGGAGCTGTTTTTT. The chain has TRBV29-1 and TRBJ2-2; 7 positions match TRBD1. The V segment lost 5 bases and the J segment 2 bases; nucleotides outside the gene matches: 2. The CDR3 consists of 13 residues. CDR1 and CDR2 from the germline V gene are SQVTM and ANQGSEA.